This TCR beta chain stems from a study of cytomegalovirus exposure and HLA in healthy donors. The PCR ran on 60 Vbeta and 13 Jbeta primers. Methods used by the authors: Approximately 78 million unique TCR beta chains, roughly 11 million of them shared, were counted by a later analysis. Sequencing used immunoSEQ multiplex PCR; TCRdb keeps in-frame clones, though not all of them. The V and J calls and the clone size are those of that table, but D and trimming were determined from the DNA. Of approximately 210,000 clones in the sample, around 87% were seen once. V gave up 4 bases and J gave up 3 bases; unmatched junction bases: 13. This CDR3 is built from 17 residues. Germline CDR1 reads SGHRS; CDR2 reads YFSETQ.

Sequencing was done on a sample of PBMCs. This sequence was found in a man aged 25-45 years in good health and CMV-seronegative. The rearrangement uses TRBV5-1 and TRBJ2-3; 8 bases match TRBD1. DNA of the CDR3: TGCGCCAGCAGCATCAATACAGGGGGAAGTCTTACAGATACGCAGTATTTT. It translates to CASSINTGGSLTDTQYF.